This T cell receptor beta chain appears in the sequencing data of a study of T cell responses to AZD1222 COVID-19 vaccine. Deletions cut 1 base from V and 2 bases from J, with 15 bases between. CDR3 length equals 17 residues. Germline CDR1 is LGHDT and CDR2 is YNNKEL (reference sequence). Profiling relied on immunoSEQ multiplex PCR, and the TCRdb table lists in-frame clones only, not all of them. The table shows more than 150,000 clones, with just over 90% occurring only once. Remarks on this clone: What it binds is not known.

Findings of the study overall: Females outnumbered males among donors, who were mostly white British; clonal diversity was possibly underestimated.

This rearrangement joins TRBV3-1 (or the pseudogene TRBV3-2) to TRBJ2-1; tentative D call: TRBD2 (6 bases). This TCR derives from an adult who received the AZD1222 COVID-19 vaccine. The starting material was peripheral blood, obtained 28 days after the second AZD1222 dose. The CDR3 spells CASSQVGGTPAYNEQFF. The CDR3 region has the DNA TGTGCCAGCAGCCAAGTCGGCGGGACTCCCGCCTACAATGAGCAGTTCTTC.